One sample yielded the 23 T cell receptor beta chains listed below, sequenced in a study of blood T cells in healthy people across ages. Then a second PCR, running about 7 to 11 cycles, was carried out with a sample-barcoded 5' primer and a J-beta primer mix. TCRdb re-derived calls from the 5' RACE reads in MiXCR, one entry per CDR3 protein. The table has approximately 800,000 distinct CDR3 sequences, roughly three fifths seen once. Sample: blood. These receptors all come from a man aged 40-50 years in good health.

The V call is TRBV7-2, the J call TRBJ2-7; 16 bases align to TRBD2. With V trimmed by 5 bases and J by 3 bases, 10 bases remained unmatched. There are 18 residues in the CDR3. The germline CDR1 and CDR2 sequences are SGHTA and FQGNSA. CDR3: CASSPPGLAGGLVYEQYF. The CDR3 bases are TGTGCCAGCAGCCCCCCGGGACTAGCGGGAGGGCTTGTCTACGAGCAGTACTTC.

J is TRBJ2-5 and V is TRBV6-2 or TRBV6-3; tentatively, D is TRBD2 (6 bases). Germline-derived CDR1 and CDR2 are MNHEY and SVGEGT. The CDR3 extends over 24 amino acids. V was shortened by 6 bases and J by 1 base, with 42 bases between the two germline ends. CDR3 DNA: TGTGCCAGCAGGGGGACTTCGGGCACGGAAAGAAGCGGATCTTCTTGGGTCTCCCAAGAGACCCAGTACTTC. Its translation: CASRGTSGTERSGSSWVSQETQYF.

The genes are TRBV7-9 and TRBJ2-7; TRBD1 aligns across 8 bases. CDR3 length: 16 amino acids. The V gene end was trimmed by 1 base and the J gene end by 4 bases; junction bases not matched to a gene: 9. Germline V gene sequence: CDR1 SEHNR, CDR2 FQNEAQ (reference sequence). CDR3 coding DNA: TGTGCCAGCAGCTTAGTCGCAGGGGGCGCTGGGTACGAGCAGTACTTC. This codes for CASSLVAGGAGYEQYF.

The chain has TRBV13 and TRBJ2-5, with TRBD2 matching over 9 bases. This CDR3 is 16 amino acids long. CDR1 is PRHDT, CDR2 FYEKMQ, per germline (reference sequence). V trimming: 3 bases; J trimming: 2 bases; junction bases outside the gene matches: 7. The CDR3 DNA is TGTGCCAGCAGCTTTTACCTAGCGGGGCTACAAGAGACCCAGTACTTC. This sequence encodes CASSFYLAGLQETQYF.

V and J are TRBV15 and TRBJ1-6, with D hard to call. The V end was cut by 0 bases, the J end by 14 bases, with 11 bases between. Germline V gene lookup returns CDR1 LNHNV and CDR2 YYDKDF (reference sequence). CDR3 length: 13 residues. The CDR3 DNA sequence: TGTGCCACCAGCAGAGAGCCCCGTCCGGCCCTCCACTTT. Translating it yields CATSREPRPALHF.

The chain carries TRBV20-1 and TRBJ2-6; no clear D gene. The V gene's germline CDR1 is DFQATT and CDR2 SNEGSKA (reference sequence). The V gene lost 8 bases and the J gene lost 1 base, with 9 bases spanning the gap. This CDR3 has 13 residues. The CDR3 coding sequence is TGCAGTACGGCACAGTCTGGGGCCAACGTCCTGACTTTC. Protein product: CSTAQSGANVLTF.

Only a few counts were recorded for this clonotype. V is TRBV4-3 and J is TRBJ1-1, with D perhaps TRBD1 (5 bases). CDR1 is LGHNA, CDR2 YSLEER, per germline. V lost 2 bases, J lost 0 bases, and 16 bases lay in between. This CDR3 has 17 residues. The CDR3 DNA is TGCGCCAGCAGCCAAAAAACTCCGGGACGCATGAACACTGAAGCTTTCTTT. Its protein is CASSQKTPGRMNTEAFF.

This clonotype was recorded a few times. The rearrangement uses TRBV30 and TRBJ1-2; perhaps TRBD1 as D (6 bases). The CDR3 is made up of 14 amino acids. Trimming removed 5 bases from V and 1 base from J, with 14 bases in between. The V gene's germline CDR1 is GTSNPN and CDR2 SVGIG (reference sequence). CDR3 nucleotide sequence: TGTGCCTGGGAGGACAGACGTTATAACTATGGCTACACCTTC. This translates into CAWEDRRYNYGYTF. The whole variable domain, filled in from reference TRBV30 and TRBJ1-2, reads SQTIHQWPATLVQPVGSPLSLECTVEGTSNPNLYWYRQAAGRGLQLLFYSVGIGQISSEVPQNLSASRPQDRQFILSSKKLLLSDSGFYLCAWEDRRYNYGYTFGSGTRLTVV.

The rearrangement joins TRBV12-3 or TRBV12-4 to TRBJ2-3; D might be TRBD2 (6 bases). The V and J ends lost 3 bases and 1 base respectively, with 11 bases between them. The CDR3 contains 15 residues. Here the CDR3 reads CASSFRSSGTDTQYF. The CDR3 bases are TGTGCCAGCAGTTTCAGGTCTAGCGGCACAGATACGCAGTATTTT.

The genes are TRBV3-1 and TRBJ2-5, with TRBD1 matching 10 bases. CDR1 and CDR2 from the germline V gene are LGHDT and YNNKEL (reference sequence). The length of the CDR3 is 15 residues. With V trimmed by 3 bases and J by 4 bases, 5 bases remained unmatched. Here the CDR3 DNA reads TGTGCCAGCAGCCAGGACAGGGGGTTTTCAGAGACCCAGTACTTC. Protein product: CASSQDRGFSETQYF.

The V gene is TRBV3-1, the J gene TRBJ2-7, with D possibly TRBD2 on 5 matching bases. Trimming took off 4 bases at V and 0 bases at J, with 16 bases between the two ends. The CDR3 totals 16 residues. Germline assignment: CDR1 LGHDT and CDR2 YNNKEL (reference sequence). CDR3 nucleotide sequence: TGTGCCAGCAGCCCCCCTATAGCGACAAGCTCCTACGAGCAGTACTTC. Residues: CASSPPIATSSYEQYF.

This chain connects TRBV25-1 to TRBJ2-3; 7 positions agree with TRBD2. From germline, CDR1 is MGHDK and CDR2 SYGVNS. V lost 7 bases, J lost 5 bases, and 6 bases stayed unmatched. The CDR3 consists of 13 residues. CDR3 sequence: CASTQLAGDTQYF. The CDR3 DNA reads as TGTGCCAGCACGCAATTAGCGGGAGATACGCAGTATTTT.

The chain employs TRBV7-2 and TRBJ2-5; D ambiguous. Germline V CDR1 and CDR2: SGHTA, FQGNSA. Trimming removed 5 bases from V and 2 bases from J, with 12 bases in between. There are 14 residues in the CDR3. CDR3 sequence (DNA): TGTGCCAGCAGCCATAGTACAGAGCAAGAGACCCAGTACTTC. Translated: CASSHSTEQETQYF.

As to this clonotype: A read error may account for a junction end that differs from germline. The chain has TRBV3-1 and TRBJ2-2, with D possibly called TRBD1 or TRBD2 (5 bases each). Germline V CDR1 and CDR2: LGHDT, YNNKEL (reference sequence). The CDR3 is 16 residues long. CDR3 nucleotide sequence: TGTGCCAGCACAGGGTTCAGGGAGATGAACGCCGGGGAGCTGTTTTTT. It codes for CASTGFREMNAGELFF.

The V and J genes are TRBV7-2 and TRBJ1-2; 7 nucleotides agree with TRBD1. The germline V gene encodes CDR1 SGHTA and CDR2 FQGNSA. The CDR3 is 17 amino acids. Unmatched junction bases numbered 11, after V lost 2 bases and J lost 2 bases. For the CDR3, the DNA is TGTGCCAGCAGCTTAAACAGGGGTAGAACACGAAACTATGGCTACACCTTC. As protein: CASSLNRGRTRNYGYTF.

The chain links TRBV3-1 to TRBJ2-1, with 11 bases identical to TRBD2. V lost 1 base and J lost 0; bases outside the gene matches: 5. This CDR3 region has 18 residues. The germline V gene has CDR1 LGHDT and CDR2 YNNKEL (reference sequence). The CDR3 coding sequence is TGTGCCAGCAGCCAAGTCCCCGGACTAGCGGGCTCCTACAATGAGCAGTTCTTC. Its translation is CASSQVPGLAGSYNEQFF.

Here the CDR3 reads CASRSGPGSSAFF. The CDR3 DNA reads TGTGCCAGCAGGTCGGGGCCGGGATCGTCAGCTTTCTTT. The chain couples TRBV25-1 to TRBJ1-1; possibly TRBD1 for D (5 bases). V lost 6 bases and J lost 10, with 18 bases in between. CDR1 and CDR2 from the germline V gene are MGHDK and SYGVNS. The CDR3 extends over 13 amino acids.

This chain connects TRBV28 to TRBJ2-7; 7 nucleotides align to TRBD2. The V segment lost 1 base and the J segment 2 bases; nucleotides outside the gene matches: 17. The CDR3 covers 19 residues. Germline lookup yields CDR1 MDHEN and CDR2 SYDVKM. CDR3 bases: TGTGCCAGCAGTTTATCCTATGCGGAGCGGCGGGAGTTCCCCTACGAGCAGTACTTC. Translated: CASSLSYAERREFPYEQYF.

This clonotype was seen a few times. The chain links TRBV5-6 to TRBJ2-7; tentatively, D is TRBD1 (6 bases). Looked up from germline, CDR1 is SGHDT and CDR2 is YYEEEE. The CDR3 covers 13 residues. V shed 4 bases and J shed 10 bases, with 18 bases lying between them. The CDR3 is CASSRERTATQYF. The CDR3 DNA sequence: TGTGCCAGCAGCCGAGAAAGGACAGCTACCCAGTACTTC. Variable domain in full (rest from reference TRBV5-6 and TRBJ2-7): DAGVTQSPTHLIKTRGQQVTLRCSPKSGHDTVSWYQQALGQGPQFIFQYYEEEERQRGNFPDRFSGHQFPNYSSELNVNALLLGDSALYLCASSRERTATQYFGPGTRLTVT.

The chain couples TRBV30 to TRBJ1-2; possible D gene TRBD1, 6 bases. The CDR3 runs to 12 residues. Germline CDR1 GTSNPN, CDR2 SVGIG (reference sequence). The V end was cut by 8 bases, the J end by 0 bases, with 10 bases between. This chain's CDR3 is CAGTTPNYGYTF. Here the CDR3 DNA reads TGTGCCGGGACAACCCCTAACTATGGCTACACCTTC.

The DNA of the CDR3 is TGTGCCAGCAGTTTAGGAGGGGGGGTCCGCTATGGCTACACCTTC. Translating it yields CASSLGGGVRYGYTF. The chain has TRBV28 and TRBJ1-2; D perhaps matches TRBD1 (6 bases). The CDR3 runs to 15 residues. Germline values: CDR1 MDHEN, CDR2 SYDVKM. The germline V and J ends were trimmed by 2 bases and 4 bases, with 14 bases remaining between them.

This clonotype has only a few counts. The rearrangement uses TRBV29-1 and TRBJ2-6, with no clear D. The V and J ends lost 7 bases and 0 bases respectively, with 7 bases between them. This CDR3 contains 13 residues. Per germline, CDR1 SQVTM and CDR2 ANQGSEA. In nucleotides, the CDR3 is TGCAGCGCCGGTGCCTCTGGGGCCAACGTCCTGACTTTC. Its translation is CSAGASGANVLTF.

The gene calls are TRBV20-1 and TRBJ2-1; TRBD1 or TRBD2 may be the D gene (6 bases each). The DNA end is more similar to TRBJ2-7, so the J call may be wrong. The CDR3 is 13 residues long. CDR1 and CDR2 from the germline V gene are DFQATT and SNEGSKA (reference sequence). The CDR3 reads CSARVSGGHEQYF. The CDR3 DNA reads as TGCAGTGCTAGAGTTTCCGGGGGCCACGAGCAGTACTTC.